This T cell receptor (beta chain) was identified in a study of graft-versus-host responses after intestinal transplantation. Study details: The study gave all recipients anti-thymocyte globulin induction, then tacrolimus and steroids for about three years.

Germline V lookup: CDR1 SGHVS, CDR2 FQNEAQ. The CDR3 covers 13 residues. V was pared by 5 bases and J by 0 bases, with 8 bases between. Clones were sequenced by immunoSEQ multiplex PCR, and TCRdb holds only the in-frame ones, with some missing. Altogether about 94,000 clones are present, around 90% being singletons, with the ten largest covering approximately 0.54%. Study results and caveats: With peak circulating GvH clone levels came an association with early post-transplant HvG declines.

As concerns this clone: Antigen specificity is unknown.

This receptor was identified in a human donor who received an intestinal transplant. The sequenced sample was unstimulated CD8+ T cells sorted from spleen or lymph node cells, obtained before intestinal transplant. J is TRBJ2-7 and V is TRBV7-8; D is perhaps TRBD1 (6 bases). The CDR3 nucleotides read TGTGCCAGCAGCCCAGGGGACTCCTACGAGCAGTACTTC. This gives the protein CASSPGDSYEQYF.